These 21 T cell receptor beta chains were sequenced from one sample in a study of T cells in Graves' hyperthyroidism and ophthalmopathy. TCR beta CDR3 regions were amplified from RNA. TCR CDR3 underwent first-round RT-PCR with the HTBI primer set. A single record per CDR3 protein comes from TCRdb applying MiXCR to the multiplex PCR reads. The sample carries about 320,000 distinct CDR3 sequences, around 17% recorded once. The sample taken for sequencing was blood. All receptors derive from a man aged 25-40 years with Graves' hyperthyroidism.

This chain joins TRBV6-2 or TRBV6-3 and TRBJ1-1, with 9 bases that match TRBD1. CDR3 length: 14 amino acids. The germline CDR1 and CDR2 sequences are MNHEY and SVGEGT. V was pared by 5 bases and J by 4 bases, with 5 bases of the junction left unmatched. The CDR3 region is CASSNRGLSTEAFF. Written as DNA, the CDR3 is TGTGCCAGCAGTAACAGGGGGCTGAGCACTGAAGCTTTCTTT.

V gene TRBV27 combines with J gene TRBJ1-1; possible D gene TRBD1, 6 bases. CDR1 is MNHEY, CDR2 SMNVEV, per germline (reference sequence). V dropped 9 bases and J dropped 5 bases, with 10 bases sitting between them. The CDR3 spans 11 residues. CDR3 sequence reads: CASGGRTEAFF. DNA of the CDR3: TGTGCCAGTGGGGGCCGGACTGAAGCTTTCTTT.

As for this clonotype: A single base separates this from a much larger clone, so it may be a read error. The rearrangement joins TRBV10-3 to TRBJ1-4, with 7 bases lining up with TRBD1. This CDR3 spans 14 amino acids. The germline CDR1 and CDR2 sequences are ENHRY and SYGVKD. The CDR3 reads CAISEGAVGEELFF. CDR3 in DNA: TGTGCCATCTCCGAGGGGGCTGTCGGTGAAGAACTGTTTTTT.

This clonotype was seen a few times. This chain joins TRBV20-1 and TRBJ1-1, with 9 positions matching TRBD1. The CDR3 sequence is 20 residues long. V was pared by 3 bases and J by 1 base, with 21 bases of the junction left unmatched. From germline, CDR1 is DFQATT and CDR2 SNEGSKA (reference sequence). CDR3 DNA: TGCAGTGCTAGTTGGCTAGGACAGGGGTTGCTCGGGAGAAAGAACACTGAAGCTTTCTTT. It codes for CSASWLGQGLLGRKNTEAFF.

This chain uses TRBV2 with TRBJ2-1; 9 nucleotides align to TRBD2. Germline V gene sequence: CDR1 SNHLY, CDR2 FYNNEI. This CDR3 spans 11 amino acids. The trim removed 5 bases at V and 14 bases at J, leaving 4 bases unmatched. This CDR3 is CASSRGGGEFF. In DNA, the CDR3 is TGTGCCAGCAGTCGCGGGGGGGGGGAGTTCTTC.

This clonotype has only a few counts. The gene calls are TRBV6-4 and TRBJ2-1, with 8 bases aligning to TRBD1. Germline loops: CDR1 MRHNA, CDR2 SNTAGT. The CDR3 runs 14 residues. V lost 3 bases, J lost 7 bases, and 5 bases stayed unmatched. CDR3 nucleotides: TGTGCCAGCAGTGAGGTGACAGGGGTGAATGAGCAGTTCTTC. Its translation is CASSEVTGVNEQFF.

This sequence joins TRBV29-1 and TRBJ2-7; 13 positions match TRBD2. This CDR3 is 13 amino acids long. Germline loops: CDR1 SQVTM, CDR2 ANQGSEA. J gave up 6 bases and V 7 bases, and 6 bases lay outside the gene matches. The CDR3 coding sequence is TGCAGCGCTACGACTAGCGGGAGGTCCGAGCAGTACTTC. It codes for CSATTSGRSEQYF.

This clonotype was recorded many times. The rearrangement joins TRBV30 to TRBJ2-2; 9 bases align to TRBD1. The germline gives CDR1 GTSNPN, CDR2 SVGIG (reference sequence). CDR3 length: 13 amino acids. V lost 7 bases to trimming and J lost 3 bases; unmatched junction nucleotides: 3. CDR3 sequence reads: CASGTGYTGELFF. CDR3 in DNA: TGTGCCTCCGGGACAGGGTACACCGGGGAGCTGTTTTTT.

The chain carries TRBV7-3 and TRBJ2-3, with no clear D. The CDR3 spans 15 residues. Trimming left V 0 bases short and J 2 bases short, with 9 bases between. Germline V gene lookup returns CDR1 SGHTA and CDR2 FQGTGA. The CDR3 reads CASSLTPHPTDTQYF. As DNA, the CDR3 is TGTGCCAGCAGCTTAACGCCCCATCCCACAGATACGCAGTATTTT.

The V call is TRBV5-1, the J call TRBJ1-1; D unresolved. The germline V gene has CDR1 SGHRS and CDR2 YFSETQ. This CDR3 spans 15 amino acids. V lost 5 bases and J 1 base, leaving 15 bases between the germline ends. The CDR3 region is CASRLFQGANTEAFF. In DNA, the CDR3 is TGCGCCAGCAGATTGTTCCAAGGAGCGAACACTGAAGCTTTCTTT.

The chain uses TRBV9 and TRBJ2-3; no clear D. This CDR3 is 15 amino acids long. The germline gives CDR1 SGDLS, CDR2 YYNGEE. The V end was cut by 3 bases, the J end by 4 bases, with 15 bases between. CDR3 sequence reads: CASSDGVEAADTQYF. CDR3 nucleotides: TGTGCCAGCAGCGATGGGGTCGAGGCCGCAGATACGCAGTATTTT.

This clonotype was observed many times. V and J are TRBV11-2 and TRBJ2-7; possible D gene TRBD2, 7 bases. V lost 5 bases and J lost 2, with 16 bases in between. This CDR3 is 15 amino acids long. Looked up from germline, CDR1 is SGHAT and CDR2 is FQNNGV. Here the CDR3 reads CASSRSGRGPYEQYF. The CDR3 DNA reads as TGTGCCAGCAGCAGATCGGGGCGGGGGCCCTACGAGCAGTACTTC. The full variable domain, with the rest looked up from reference TRBV11-2 and TRBJ2-7, is EAGVAQSPRYKIIEKRQSVAFWCNPISGHATLYWYQQILGQGPKLLIQFQNNGVVDDSQLPKDRFSAERLKGVDSTLKIQPAKLEDSAVYLCASSRSGRGPYEQYFGPGTRLTVT.

This clonotype was counted only a few times. The rearrangement links TRBV2 to TRBJ1-5; D not resolved. The CDR3 length is 17 residues. CDR1 is SNHLY, CDR2 FYNNEI, per germline. Trimming stripped 6 bases from V and 7 bases from J, with 25 bases between. CDR3: CASSDAGSSRTGQPQHF. The CDR3 nucleotides are TGTGCCAGCAGCGACGCGGGCTCCTCCCGGACGGGACAGCCCCAGCATTTT.

As for this clonotype: This may be a read error, as it is one base from a much larger clone. The rearrangement joins TRBV12-3 or TRBV12-4 to TRBJ2-3, with 12 nucleotides matching TRBD2. This CDR3 spans 13 amino acids. V trimming: 6 bases; J trimming: 5 bases; junction bases outside the gene matches: 0. CDR3 DNA: TGTGCCAGCAGGGGACTAGCGGGAGATACGCAGTATTTT. Its protein is CASRGLAGDTQYF.

This clonotype occurred many times. The chain is built from TRBV2 and TRBJ1-6, with 7 bases that match TRBD1. CDR1 SNHLY and CDR2 FYNNEI come from the germline V gene. This CDR3 is built from 15 residues. V was clipped by 1 base and J by 9 bases; unmatched bases: 6. The CDR3 region has the DNA TGTGCCAGCAGTGAAGAGGGGGCCGTCATTTCACCCCTCCACTTT. Translating gives CASSEEGAVISPLHF.

This clonotype was detected ten times or more. The rearrangement uses TRBV12-3 or TRBV12-4 and TRBJ2-5; 8 nucleotides align to TRBD1. This CDR3 comprises 14 residues. V lost 6 bases and J lost 2; bases outside the gene matches: 5. The CDR3 sequence: CASSPDRGQETQYF. As DNA, the CDR3 is TGTGCCAGCAGCCCCGACAGGGGTCAAGAGACCCAGTACTTC.

A few counts support this clonotype. The V gene is TRBV7-2, the J gene TRBJ2-1; D may be TRBD2 (7 bases). The CDR3 spans 20 residues. The V and J ends lost 7 bases and 9 bases respectively, with 37 bases between them. Germline-derived CDR1 and CDR2 are SGHTA and FQGNSA. Here the CDR3 reads CASTLTGGRVWTLLRFEQFF. CDR3 in DNA: TGTGCCAGCACCCTAACCGGGGGGCGGGTTTGGACTCTGCTTCGATTTGAGCAGTTCTTC.

A word on this clonotype: Being one base from a much bigger clone, this may be a read error. V usage is TRBV2 and J usage is TRBJ2-3; TRBD2 is a possible D gene (7 bases). The CDR3 length is 15 residues. CDR1 and CDR2 from the germline V gene are SNHLY and FYNNEI. CDR3 sequence reads: CASRDSRGAPDMQYF. The DNA of the CDR3 is TGTGCCAGCAGGGACTCTCGGGGGGCCCCAGATATGCAGTATTTT.

V usage is TRBV18 and J usage is TRBJ2-5; D is unresolved. Trimming removed 2 bases at V and 4 bases at J, with 14 bases between. The CDR3 is 15 residues long. CDR1 and CDR2 (germline): KGHSH, LQKENI. The CDR3 here is CASSPGSTLGETQYF. As DNA, the CDR3 is TGTGCCAGCTCACCAGGTTCGACCCTGGGAGAGACCCAGTACTTC.

This clonotype was picked up a small number of times. The genes are TRBV7-9 and TRBJ1-1; the D is unclear. This CDR3 region has 15 residues. The germline V gene has CDR1 SEHNR and CDR2 FQNEAQ (reference sequence). V was pared by 7 bases and J by 0 bases, with 15 bases between. CDR3 residues: CASTPSERMNTEAFF. The CDR3 coding sequence is TGTGCCAGCACCCCTTCTGAGAGGATGAACACTGAAGCTTTCTTT. Full variable domain (outside the CDR3, taken from reference TRBV7-9 and TRBJ1-1): DTGVSQNPRHKITKRGQNVTFRCDPISEHNRLYWYRQTLGQGPEFLTYFQNEAQLEKSRLLSDRFSAERPKGSFSTLEIQRTEQGDSAMYLCASTPSERMNTEAFFGQGTRLTVV.

This clonotype was seen a few times. This sequence joins TRBV9 and TRBJ1-2; no firm D call. Trimming pared 5 bases from V and 4 bases from J, leaving 12 bases between. CDR1 is SGDLS, CDR2 YYNGEE, per germline. The CDR3 sequence is 13 residues long. The CDR3 bases are TGTGCCAGCAGTACGGGAAACGGCTATGGCTACACCTTC. This translates into CASSTGNGYGYTF.